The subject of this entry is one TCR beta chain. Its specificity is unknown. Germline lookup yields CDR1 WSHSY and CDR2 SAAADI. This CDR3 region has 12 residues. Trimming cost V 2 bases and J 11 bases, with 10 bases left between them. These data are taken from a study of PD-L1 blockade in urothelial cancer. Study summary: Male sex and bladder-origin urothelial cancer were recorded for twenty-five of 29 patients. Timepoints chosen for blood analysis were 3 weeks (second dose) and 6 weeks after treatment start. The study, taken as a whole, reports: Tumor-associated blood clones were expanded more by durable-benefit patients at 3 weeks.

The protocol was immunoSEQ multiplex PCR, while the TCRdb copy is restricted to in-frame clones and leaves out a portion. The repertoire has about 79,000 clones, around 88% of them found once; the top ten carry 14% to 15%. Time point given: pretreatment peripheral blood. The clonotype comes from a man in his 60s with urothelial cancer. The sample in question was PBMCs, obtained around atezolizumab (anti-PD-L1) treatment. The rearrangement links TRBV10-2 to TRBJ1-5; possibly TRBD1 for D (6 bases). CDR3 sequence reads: CASSEQGQSQHF. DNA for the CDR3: TGCGCCAGCAGTGAGCAGGGACAATCCCAGCATTTT.